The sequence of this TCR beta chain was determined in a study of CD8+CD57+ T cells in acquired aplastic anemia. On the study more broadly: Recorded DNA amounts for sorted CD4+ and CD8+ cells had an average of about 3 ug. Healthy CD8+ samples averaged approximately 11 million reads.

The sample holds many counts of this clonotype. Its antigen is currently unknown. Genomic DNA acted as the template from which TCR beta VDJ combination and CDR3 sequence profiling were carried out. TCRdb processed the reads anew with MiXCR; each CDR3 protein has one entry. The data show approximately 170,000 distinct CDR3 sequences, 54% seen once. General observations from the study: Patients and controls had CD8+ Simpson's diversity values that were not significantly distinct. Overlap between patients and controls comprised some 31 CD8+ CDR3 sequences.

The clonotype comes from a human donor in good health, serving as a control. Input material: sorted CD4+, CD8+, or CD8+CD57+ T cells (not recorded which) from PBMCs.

The CDR3 protein is CASSLKAPGTGHQPQHF. The DNA for the CDR3 is TGTGCCAGCAGCTTGAAAGCGCCCGGGACAGGACATCAGCCCCAGCATTTT. V usage is TRBV5-5 and J usage is TRBJ1-5, with 8 bases matching TRBD1. The germline V gene has CDR1 SGHKS and CDR2 YYEKEE (reference sequence). There are 17 residues in the CDR3. J was trimmed by 5 bases and V by 1 base; bases with no gene match: 11.